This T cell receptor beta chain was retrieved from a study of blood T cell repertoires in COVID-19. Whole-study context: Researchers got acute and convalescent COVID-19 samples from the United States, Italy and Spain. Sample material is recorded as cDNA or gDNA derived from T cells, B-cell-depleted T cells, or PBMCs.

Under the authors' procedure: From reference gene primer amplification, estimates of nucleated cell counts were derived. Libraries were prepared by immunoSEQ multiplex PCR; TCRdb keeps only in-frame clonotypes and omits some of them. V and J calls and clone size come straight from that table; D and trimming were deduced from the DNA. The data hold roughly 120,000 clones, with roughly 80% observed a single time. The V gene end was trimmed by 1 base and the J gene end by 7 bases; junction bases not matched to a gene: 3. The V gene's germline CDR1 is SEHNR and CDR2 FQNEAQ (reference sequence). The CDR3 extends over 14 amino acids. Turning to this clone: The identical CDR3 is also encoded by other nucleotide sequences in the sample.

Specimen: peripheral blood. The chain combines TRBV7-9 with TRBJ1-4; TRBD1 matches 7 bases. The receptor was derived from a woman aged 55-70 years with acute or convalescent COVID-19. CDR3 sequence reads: CASSLGQGGEKLFF. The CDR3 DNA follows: TGTGCCAGCAGCTTAGGACAGGGAGGTGAAAAACTGTTTTTT.